The 20 T cell receptor beta chains presented below share a single source sample, sequenced in a study of cytomegalovirus exposure and HLA in healthy donors. Use of 60 Vbeta and 13 Jbeta primers characterized the PCR. Clones were sequenced by immunoSEQ multiplex PCR, and TCRdb holds only the in-frame ones, with some missing. The sample comprises 110,000 to 150,000 clones, about three quarters of which are singletons, and around 3.7% rests with the top ten. Specimen: PBMCs. The source of these receptors is a male donor in good health and CMV-seronegative.

The chain carries TRBV4-2 and TRBJ2-3, with TRBD1 identical over 9 bases. Germline loops: CDR1 LGHNA, CDR2 YNFKEQ. With V trimmed by 0 bases and J by 4 bases, 8 bases remained unmatched. The CDR3 length is 17 residues. CDR3 sequence: CASSQEPGQGRSDTQYF. DNA for the CDR3: TGTGCCAGCAGCCAAGAGCCGGGACAGGGACGTTCAGATACGCAGTATTTT.

This clone was counted between two and nine times. This chain links TRBV6-6 with TRBJ2-3, with 9 bases matching TRBD2. The CDR3 totals 16 residues. V was clipped by 6 bases and J by 4 bases; unmatched bases: 11. Germline V CDR1 and CDR2: MNHNY, SVGAGI (reference sequence). The CDR3 reads CASRRLAGAAPDTQYF. In nucleotides, the CDR3 is TGTGCCAGCAGGAGATTAGCGGGAGCAGCCCCAGATACGCAGTATTTT.

The chain couples TRBV11-1 to TRBJ2-1, with D perhaps TRBD2 (5 bases). Deletions cut 5 bases from V and 0 bases from J, with 11 bases between. CDR1 and CDR2 (germline): SGHAT, FQDESV (reference sequence). This CDR3 is 15 amino acids long. CDR3 protein: CASSLYGDSYNEQFF. The CDR3 nucleotides are TGTGCCAGCAGCCTCTACGGGGACTCCTACAATGAGCAGTTCTTC.

The rearrangement uses TRBV29-1 and TRBJ2-5; 8 bases are shared with TRBD2. Germline CDR1 is SQVTM and CDR2 is ANQGSEA. The CDR3 length is 12 residues. V was clipped by 1 base and J by 5 bases; unmatched bases: 0. CDR3 loop: CSVEASGETQYF. The CDR3 region has the DNA TGCAGCGTTGAAGCTAGCGGGGAGACCCAGTACTTC.

V gene TRBV18 combines with J gene TRBJ1-2; tentatively, D is TRBD1 (6 bases). The CDR3 is made up of 15 amino acids. The germline V gene has CDR1 KGHSH and CDR2 LQKENI. V was clipped by 0 bases and J by 3 bases, with 11 bases between them. The CDR3 DNA reads TGTGCCAGCTCACCACCGGGAGGGGGTGACTATGGCTACACCTTC. It is translated as CASSPPGGGDYGYTF.

The gene calls are TRBV5-1 and TRBJ2-3; TRBD2 aligns across 8 bases. Germline loops: CDR1 SGHRS, CDR2 YFSETQ. The CDR3 has 17 amino acids. Trimming removed 4 bases from V and 2 bases from J; junction bases left unmatched: 12. The CDR3: CASSTGLVGAATDTQYF. In DNA, the CDR3 is TGCGCCAGCAGCACGGGACTAGTGGGGGCTGCCACAGATACGCAGTATTTT.

The V gene is TRBV28, the J gene TRBJ2-1; 12 nucleotides align to TRBD2. With V trimmed by 8 bases and J by 0 bases, 11 bases remained unmatched. The CDR3 has 18 residues. Germline V gene data show CDR1 as MDHEN and CDR2 as SYDVKM. The CDR3 nucleotides are TGTGCCAGCGGGAAACTAGCGGGGGGCTCCAGCTCCTACAATGAGCAGTTCTTC. Translated: CASGKLAGGSSSYNEQFF. The full variable domain, completed using reference TRBV28 and TRBJ2-1, is DVKVTQSSRYLVKRTGEKVFLECVQDMDHENMFWYRQDPGLGLRLIYFSYDVKMKEKGDIPEGYSVSREKKERFSLILESASTNQTSMYLCASGKLAGGSSSYNEQFFGPGTRLTVL.

The CDR3 bases are TGTGCCAGCGCACCAGGACAGATTCAGTACGAGCAGTACTTC. Residues: CASAPGQIQYEQYF. The chain joins TRBV6-5 to TRBJ2-7, with D possibly TRBD1 on 6 matching bases. CDR3 length equals 14 residues. Germline-derived CDR1 and CDR2 are MNHEY and SVGAGI. Trimming took off 8 bases at V and 4 bases at J, with 18 bases between the two ends.

This chain links TRBV11-2 with TRBJ2-5; 9 bases are a match to TRBD1. The length of the CDR3 is 16 residues. J lost 5 bases, V lost 5 bases, and 12 bases had no gene match. The germline V gene has CDR1 SGHAT and CDR2 FQNNGV. The CDR3 nucleotides are TGTGCCAGCAGCCCACGACAGGGGGTTAGAATTGAGACCCAGTACTTC. Protein sequence: CASSPRQGVRIETQYF.

This clone was detected once. The chain links TRBV25-1 to TRBJ2-4; 8 positions match TRBD1. This CDR3 has 13 amino acids. Trimming removed 2 bases from V and 7 bases from J; junction bases left unmatched: 1. The germline gives CDR1 MGHDK, CDR2 SYGVNS. CDR3 DNA sequence: TGTGCCAGCAGTGAAGACAGGGGTAACATTCAGTACTTC. It yields the protein CASSEDRGNIQYF.

Only one count was recorded for this clone. V usage is TRBV9 and J usage is TRBJ2-5; TRBD2 aligns across 8 bases. The J call could be wrong; TRBJ2-7 is a better fit for the DNA end. CDR3 size: 15 residues. Germline loops: CDR1 SGDLS, CDR2 YYNGEE. The CDR3: CASSVGSGNSYEQYF. CDR3 nucleotides: TGTGCCAGCAGCGTAGGTAGCGGGAACTCCTACGAGCAGTACTTC.

V gene TRBV4-3 combines with J gene TRBJ2-5; D possibly corresponds to TRBD2 (6 bases). The CDR3 contains 14 residues. CDR1 is LGHNA and CDR2 is YSLEER in the germline V gene. V shed 4 bases and J shed 2 bases, with 11 bases lying between them. The CDR3 here is CASSPYAGQETQYF. The CDR3 DNA sequence: TGCGCCAGCAGCCCTTACGCGGGGCAAGAGACCCAGTACTTC.

A single count supports this clone. This chain joins TRBV7-3 and TRBJ2-1; 7 nucleotides align to TRBD1. V dropped 5 bases and J dropped 0; count of bases not matched to a gene: 4. The CDR3 totals 15 residues. CDR1 and CDR2 from the germline V gene are SGHTA and FQGTGA. CDR3 DNA: TGTGCCAGCAGCAGCCGGGACAGCTCCTACAATGAGCAGTTCTTC. Translating it yields CASSSRDSSYNEQFF. The full variable domain, rest sourced from reference TRBV7-3 and TRBJ2-1, is GAGVSQTPSNKVTEKGKYVELRCDPISGHTALYWYRQSLGQGPEFLIYFQGTGAADDSGLPNDRFFAVRPEGSVSTLKIQRTERGDSAVYLCASSSRDSSYNEQFFGPGTRLTVL.

The chain carries TRBV6-5 and TRBJ1-5; 8 bases align to TRBD1. The CDR3 sequence is 13 residues long. The V gene's germline CDR1 is MNHEY and CDR2 SVGAGI. V trimming: 6 bases; J trimming: 15 bases; junction bases outside the gene matches: 13. In DNA, the CDR3 is TGTGCCAGCAGCCCCCGTTTGGACAGGGCGAGGCATTTT. Its protein is CASSPRLDRARHF.

The rearrangement joins TRBV6-5 to TRBJ2-3, with D hard to call. V was shortened by 3 bases and J by 1 base, with 11 bases between the two germline ends. The CDR3 runs to 15 residues. Germline V gene sequence: CDR1 MNHEY, CDR2 SVGAGI. This chain's CDR3 is CASSYGGRGTDTQYF. The CDR3, as DNA: TGTGCCAGCAGTTATGGCGGAAGAGGCACAGATACGCAGTATTTT.

V is TRBV6-5 and J is TRBJ2-3, with 10 bases matching TRBD2. Germline lookup yields CDR1 MNHEY and CDR2 SVGAGI. V shed 6 bases and J 3 bases; nucleotides not matched to a gene: 3. This CDR3 has 14 amino acids. The CDR3 DNA reads as TGTGCCAGCAGGGCTAGCGGGAGAACAGATACGCAGTATTTT. Protein: CASRASGRTDTQYF.

This chain uses TRBV7-9 with TRBJ1-3; D call uncertain. The V end lost 1 base, the J end lost 0 bases, and 4 bases lay between the germline ends. This CDR3 comprises 14 residues. The germline V gene encodes CDR1 SEHNR and CDR2 FQNEAQ (reference sequence). The CDR3 loop reads CASSLVASGNTIYF. The CDR3 DNA reads TGTGCCAGCAGCTTAGTGGCCTCTGGAAACACCATATATTTT.

The chain joins TRBV5-4 to TRBJ2-3, with D perhaps TRBD2 (6 bases). Germline V gene data show CDR1 as SGHNT and CDR2 as YYREEE (reference sequence). The CDR3 extends over 17 amino acids. The V end was cut by 0 bases, the J end by 2 bases, with 16 bases between. The DNA of the CDR3 is TGTGCCAGCAGCTTGGGATTTGCGGGGCAGGACACAGATACGCAGTATTTT. Amino acids: CASSLGFAGQDTDTQYF.

V is TRBV19 and J is TRBJ2-2; 9 bases line up with TRBD1. The junction had 15 bases not matched to a gene; V was cut back by 7 bases and J by 6 bases. The V gene's germline CDR1 is LNHDA and CDR2 SQIVND (reference sequence). The CDR3 is 17 amino acids. The CDR3 DNA reads as TGTGCCAGTAAATTTAGATGGGACAGGGTCCGCCCCGGGGAGCTGTTTTTT. This gives the protein CASKFRWDRVRPGELFF.

The chain recombines TRBV5-1 with TRBJ2-2; 8 bases are shared with TRBD1. The CDR3 consists of 20 residues. The V segment lost 2 bases and the J segment 0 bases; nucleotides outside the gene matches: 15. Looked up from germline, CDR1 is SGHRS and CDR2 is YFSETQ. As DNA, the CDR3 is TGCGCCAGCAGCTTTATCGCAGGGGGCTATCCCATTCCGAACACCGGGGAGCTGTTTTTT. It encodes CASSFIAGGYPIPNTGELFF.